Presented here are 30 T cell receptor beta chains from one specimen sequenced in a study of blood T cell repertoires in COVID-19. Clones were read by immunoSEQ multiplex PCR, and TCRdb kept only the in-frame ones, dropping some. This sample yields nearly 95,000 clones, of which around 87% are seen a single time; around 7% belongs to the top ten. The source material was peripheral blood. The receptors come from a human donor with acute or convalescent COVID-19. The donor label of this sample is uncertain.

The chain employs TRBV18 and TRBJ1-2; TRBD1 matches 7 bases. Germline V CDR1 and CDR2: KGHSH, LQKENI. The CDR3 has 15 residues. V was clipped by 4 bases and J by 0 bases; unmatched bases: 5. The CDR3 sequence: CASSLGTVTNYGYTF. For the CDR3, the DNA is TGTGCCAGCTCACTAGGGACAGTGACTAACTATGGCTACACCTTC.

The chain combines TRBV15 with TRBJ2-2; TRBD2 aligns across 8 bases. The CDR3 runs 17 residues. V lost 2 bases to trimming and J lost 7 bases; unmatched junction nucleotides: 12. Germline CDR1 and CDR2: LNHNV and YYDKDF (reference sequence). The CDR3: CATSRPAGLGYHGELFF. DNA for the CDR3: TGTGCCACCAGCAGACCGGCGGGACTAGGATATCACGGGGAGCTGTTTTTT.

The CDR3 region has the DNA TGTGCCAGCAGCTCGGCGGGCGCGGAGCAGATACTGTTTTTT. It translates to CASSSAGAEQILFF. The J gene is TRBJ1-4, the V gene TRBV11-3; D remains unclear. V was cut by 4 bases and J by 13 bases, with 19 bases left in between. This CDR3 spans 14 amino acids. In germline, CDR1 is SGHNT, CDR2 YENEEA.

The chain combines TRBV19 with TRBJ1-2; 7 bases are a match to TRBD1. Germline V CDR1 and CDR2: LNHDA, SQIVND (reference sequence). After removal of 4 bases from V and 0 bases from J, the junction contained 2 bases not matched to a gene. CDR3 length: 14 residues. This CDR3 is CASSTGTANYGYTF. The CDR3 DNA reads as TGTGCCAGTAGTACAGGGACAGCTAACTATGGCTACACCTTC.

V usage is TRBV5-4 and J usage is TRBJ2-1; 10 bases are a match to TRBD1. V lost 0 bases to trimming and J lost 5 bases; unmatched junction nucleotides: 2. Looked up from germline, CDR1 is SGHNT and CDR2 is YYREEE (reference sequence). This CDR3 spans 15 amino acids. The CDR3 reads CASSLGQGADNEQFF. The CDR3 nucleotides are TGTGCCAGCAGCTTGGGACAGGGGGCTGACAATGAGCAGTTCTTC.

CDR3 sequence (DNA): TGTGCCAGCAGCCCCAGGGCAGCAACTAATGAAAAACTGTTTTTT. Translated, it gives CASSPRAATNEKLFF. V and J are TRBV6-4 and TRBJ1-4, with D perhaps matching TRBD1 (5 bases). The V end was cut by 6 bases, the J end by 0 bases, with 11 bases between. Germline V gives CDR1 MRHNA, CDR2 SNTAGT. This CDR3 is built from 15 residues.

This chain joins TRBV7-8 and TRBJ1-2, with D possibly matching TRBD1 (5 bases). The CDR3 is 14 residues long. From germline, CDR1 is SGHVS and CDR2 FQNEAQ. V was clipped by 1 base and J by 2 bases, with 8 bases between them. The CDR3 is CASSLVQENYGYTF. The CDR3, as DNA: TGTGCCAGCAGCTTAGTACAGGAGAACTATGGCTACACCTTC.

This rearrangement joins TRBV5-1 to TRBJ2-1, with 7 bases fitting TRBD2. The V gene end was trimmed by 7 bases and the J gene end by 4 bases; junction bases not matched to a gene: 2. The CDR3 consists of 12 residues. Germline V gives CDR1 SGHRS, CDR2 YFSETQ. The CDR3 is CASSSGYNEQFF. The DNA of the CDR3 is TGCGCCAGCTCTAGCGGTTACAATGAGCAGTTCTTC.

The V gene is TRBV11-3, the J gene TRBJ1-6; TRBD1 aligns across 7 bases. V lost 3 bases to trimming and J lost 9 bases; unmatched junction nucleotides: 5. Germline V gene data show CDR1 as SGHNT and CDR2 as YENEEA. The CDR3 extends over 14 amino acids. This CDR3 is CASSLRGPSSPLHF. The CDR3 region has the DNA TGTGCCAGCAGCTTGAGGGGGCCGAGTTCACCCCTCCACTTT.

The V and J genes are TRBV28 and TRBJ1-2; TRBD1 agrees at 9 bases. The CDR3 runs 16 residues. Germline loops: CDR1 MDHEN, CDR2 SYDVKM. The junction had 7 bases not matched to a gene; V was cut back by 1 base and J by 4 bases. The CDR3 is CASSLFRTGAAYGYTF. In nucleotides, the CDR3 is TGTGCCAGCAGTTTATTCAGGACAGGGGCTGCCTATGGCTACACCTTC.

V is TRBV3-1 (or the pseudogene TRBV3-2) and J is TRBJ2-7, with TRBD1 matching 12 bases. With 3 bases clipped from V and 0 bases from J, the junction kept 0 bases outside the gene matches. The germline V gene encodes CDR1 LGHDT and CDR2 YNNKEL (reference sequence). CDR3 size: 15 residues. CDR3 region: CASSQGQGASYEQYF. In nucleotides, the CDR3 is TGTGCCAGCAGCCAGGGACAGGGGGCCTCCTACGAGCAGTACTTC.

The chain is built from TRBV5-5 and TRBJ1-3, with unresolved D. V shed 6 bases and J shed 7 bases, with 14 bases lying between them. Germline assignment: CDR1 SGHKS and CDR2 YYEKEE (reference sequence). The CDR3 extends over 13 amino acids. Here the CDR3 reads CASTPPEWNTIYF. The CDR3, as DNA: TGTGCCAGCACCCCCCCGGAGTGGAACACCATATATTTT.

The chain carries TRBV6-5 and TRBJ2-7; 9 bases match TRBD1. V shed 2 bases and J 2 bases; nucleotides not matched to a gene: 7. The V gene's germline CDR1 is MNHEY and CDR2 SVGAGI. This CDR3 is built from 16 residues. CDR3 nucleotide sequence: TGTGCCAGCAGTTACGGACCCGGGACAGGGACCTACGAGCAGTACTTC. Its translation is CASSYGPGTGTYEQYF.

A single count supports this clone. Here the CDR3 DNA reads TGTGCCAGCTCACCGCAGGGCCTAAGCACAGATACGCAGTATTTT. Amino acid sequence: CASSPQGLSTDTQYF. V is TRBV18 and J is TRBJ2-3; the D gene is possibly TRBD1 (5 bases). Looked up from germline, CDR1 is KGHSH and CDR2 is LQKENI. The V end was cut by 3 bases, the J end by 0 bases, with 10 bases between. The CDR3 is 15 residues long.

J is TRBJ1-2 and V is TRBV19, with a weak D call TRBD1 (6 bases). Germline lookup yields CDR1 LNHDA and CDR2 SQIVND (reference sequence). Trimming took off 4 bases at V and 3 bases at J, with 15 bases between the two ends. The CDR3 has 15 amino acids. The CDR3 sequence is CASSNRDTAYYGYTF. The CDR3 DNA reads TGTGCCAGTAGTAACCGGGACACCGCATACTATGGCTACACCTTC.

In its sample, this clone was seen once. The chain employs TRBV2 and TRBJ1-1; TRBD1 matches at 7 bases. Germline CDR1 is SNHLY and CDR2 is FYNNEI. The CDR3 has 12 amino acids. With 6 bases clipped from V and 5 bases from J, the junction kept 3 bases outside the gene matches. The CDR3 spells CASRSGGTEAFF. CDR3 DNA: TGTGCCAGCAGGTCAGGGGGGACTGAAGCTTTCTTT.

CDR3 nucleotides: TGTGCCAGTAGTATACAGGTGACTAATGAAAAACTGTTTTTT. Its translation: CASSIQVTNEKLFF. V is TRBV19 and J is TRBJ1-4; D call uncertain. The CDR3 consists of 14 residues. V lost 2 bases and J lost 2, with 6 bases in between. Germline V CDR1 and CDR2: LNHDA, SQIVND (reference sequence).

The V gene is TRBV5-4, the J gene TRBJ2-5; 11 bases match TRBD2. Germline CDR1 is SGHNT and CDR2 is YYREEE (reference sequence). The CDR3 totals 18 residues. V was pared by 6 bases and J by 5 bases, with 18 bases of the junction left unmatched. CDR3 region: CASIQTLTSGVVGETQYF. For the CDR3, the DNA is TGTGCCAGCATCCAGACTTTGACTAGCGGGGTAGTTGGGGAGACCCAGTACTTC.

This clone was observed a handful of times. The V gene is TRBV7-6, the J gene TRBJ2-2, with TRBD1 matching 8 bases. Germline loops: CDR1 SGHVS, CDR2 FNYEAQ. This CDR3 has 15 amino acids. V lost 3 bases to trimming and J lost 1 base; unmatched junction nucleotides: 1. The CDR3 region has the DNA TGTGCCAGCAGCTTGGGGACAGGGAACACCGGGGAGCTGTTTTTT. Amino acid sequence: CASSLGTGNTGELFF.

The chain employs TRBV7-2 and TRBJ2-3; 8 nucleotides agree with TRBD2. This CDR3 has 15 residues. Germline trimming cut 7 bases from V and 7 bases from J; bases unmatched to any gene: 13. CDR1 SGHTA and CDR2 FQGNSA come from the germline V gene. The CDR3 loop is CASTGGTGGPNTQYF. The CDR3 DNA reads TGTGCCAGCACCGGGGGGACGGGGGGGCCAAATACGCAGTATTTT.

This clone has a handful of counts. The CDR3: CASIPHPGAAFF. As DNA, the CDR3 is TGTGCCAGCATCCCGCACCCGGGTGCAGCTTTCTTT. V usage is TRBV28 and J usage is TRBJ1-1; D is ambiguous. The CDR3 totals 12 residues. V lost 7 bases, J lost 10 bases, and 16 bases lay in between. The germline V gene has CDR1 MDHEN and CDR2 SYDVKM. The variable domain in full, completed from reference TRBV28 and TRBJ1-1, reads DVKVTQSSRYLVKRTGEKVFLECVQDMDHENMFWYRQDPGLGLRLIYFSYDVKMKEKGDIPEGYSVSREKKERFSLILESASTNQTSMYLCASIPHPGAAFFGQGTRLTVV.

V gene TRBV7-8 combines with J gene TRBJ1-2; the D gene is possibly TRBD1 (6 bases). CDR3 length equals 13 residues. V was shortened by 5 bases and J by 5 bases, with 12 bases between the two germline ends. The V gene's germline CDR1 is SGHVS and CDR2 FQNEAQ. The CDR3 sequence: CASSQSGTYGYTF. The DNA for the CDR3 is TGTGCCAGCAGCCAAAGCGGGACATATGGCTACACCTTC. Supplemented by reference TRBV7-8 and TRBJ1-2, the full variable domain reads GAGVSQSPRYKVAKRGQDVALRCDPISGHVSLFWYQQALGQGPEFLTYFQNEAQLDKSGLPSDRFFAERPEGSVSTLKIQRTQQEDSAVYLCASSQSGTYGYTFGSGTRLTVV.

The rearrangement links TRBV6-2 or TRBV6-3 to TRBJ2-5, with 7 bases matching TRBD1. Losses at the gene ends were 0 bases for V and 5 bases for J; bases not matched to a gene: 6. Germline CDR1 is MNHEY and CDR2 is SVGEGT. This CDR3 spans 15 amino acids. CDR3 in amino acids: CASSYSLDRRETQYF. The CDR3 DNA is TGTGCCAGCAGTTACTCCCTGGACAGGCGGGAGACCCAGTACTTC.

The chain links TRBV28 to TRBJ2-7; D not certain. V gave up 4 bases and J gave up 3 bases, with 4 bases separating them. In germline, CDR1 is MDHEN, CDR2 SYDVKM. The CDR3 extends over 11 amino acids. This CDR3 reads CASSSNYEQYF. The CDR3 bases are TGTGCCAGCAGTTCCAACTACGAGCAGTACTTC.

The J gene is TRBJ2-3, the V gene TRBV7-9, with 11 positions matching TRBD2. The CDR3 is 15 amino acids. Germline CDR1 is SEHNR and CDR2 is FQNEAQ (reference sequence). The junction had 10 bases not matched to a gene; V was cut back by 5 bases and J by 9 bases. The CDR3 protein is CASSLTSGGPGTQYF. The CDR3 DNA follows: TGTGCCAGCAGCCTAACTAGCGGGGGCCCAGGGACGCAGTATTTT.

This chain uses TRBV6-5 with TRBJ2-7, with 8 bases aligning to TRBD2. The J segment lost 2 bases and the V segment lost 5 bases, leaving 8 bases of the junction unmatched. This CDR3 spans 15 amino acids. Germline V gene data show CDR1 as MNHEY and CDR2 as SVGAGI. The DNA of the CDR3 is TGTGCCAGCAGTAGTCGCCAAGCGGGGGCCTACGAGCAGTACTTC. It encodes CASSSRQAGAYEQYF.

V is TRBV10-1 and J is TRBJ2-1, with D perhaps TRBD2 (5 bases). In germline, CDR1 is WNHNN, CDR2 SYGVQD (reference sequence). V was clipped by 2 bases and J by 0 bases, with 5 bases between them. This CDR3 has 14 amino acids. The CDR3 DNA reads TGCGCCAGCAGTGAGGGGAGCTCCTACAATGAGCAGTTCTTC. Translating gives CASSEGSSYNEQFF.

This clone has a single count. This rearrangement joins TRBV12-3 or TRBV12-4 to TRBJ1-1, with D hard to call. The V end was cut by 1 base, the J end by 4 bases, with 7 bases between. This CDR3 has 13 residues. The chain's CDR3 is CASSLGGLTEAFF. In DNA, the CDR3 is TGTGCCAGCAGTTTAGGAGGGCTCACTGAAGCTTTCTTT.

The chain links TRBV28 to TRBJ1-5; the match to TRBD1 covers 7 bases. The ends lost 9 bases at V and 3 bases at J; junction bases unmatched: 5. The CDR3 spans 13 residues. Germline values: CDR1 MDHEN, CDR2 SYDVKM. The CDR3 protein is CASQTGPNQPQHF. CDR3 sequence (DNA): TGTGCCAGTCAGACAGGGCCCAATCAGCCCCAGCATTTT. The full variable domain, in which reference TRBV28 and TRBJ1-5 provide the parts outside the CDR3, is DVKVTQSSRYLVKRTGEKVFLECVQDMDHENMFWYRQDPGLGLRLIYFSYDVKMKEKGDIPEGYSVSREKKERFSLILESASTNQTSMYLCASQTGPNQPQHFGDGTRLSIL.

V gene TRBV13 combines with J gene TRBJ2-2; TRBD2 might be the D (5 bases). CDR3 length equals 16 residues. V was shortened by 2 bases and J by 2 bases, with 12 bases between the two germline ends. Germline V gene lookup returns CDR1 PRHDT and CDR2 FYEKMQ (reference sequence). As DNA, the CDR3 is TGTGCCAGCAGCTTACGGACGGGGTTAAACACCGGGGAGCTGTTTTTT. Translating it yields CASSLRTGLNTGELFF.